This T cell receptor (beta chain) was identified during a study of blood T cell repertoires in COVID-19. Background on the study: PBMCs, B-cell-depleted T cells, or T cells provided the cDNA or gDNA that made up the material.

Regarding this clone: The same CDR3 also results from other DNA sequences found in this sample.

Germline loops: CDR1 SGDLS, CDR2 YYNGEE. The CDR3 is made up of 14 amino acids. Between the trimmed V and J ends, which lost 3 bases and 0 bases, there was a span of 7 bases. Original data processing: Scientists estimated how many nucleated cells there were by amplifying reference gene primers. The data were produced by immunoSEQ multiplex PCR, yet TCRdb's version contains in-frame clones alone and is incomplete. V, J and clone size are taken as reported in that table, and D and trimming were inferred from the DNA itself. The table includes 110,000 or so clones, about 85% detected once. This receptor was identified in a woman aged 70 to 79 with acute or convalescent COVID-19. This rearrangement joins TRBV9 to TRBJ1-5; D ambiguous. What was sequenced was peripheral blood. This CDR3 reads CASSATDSNQPQHF. CDR3 in DNA: TGTGCCAGCAGCGCGACTGATAGCAATCAGCCCCAGCATTTT.